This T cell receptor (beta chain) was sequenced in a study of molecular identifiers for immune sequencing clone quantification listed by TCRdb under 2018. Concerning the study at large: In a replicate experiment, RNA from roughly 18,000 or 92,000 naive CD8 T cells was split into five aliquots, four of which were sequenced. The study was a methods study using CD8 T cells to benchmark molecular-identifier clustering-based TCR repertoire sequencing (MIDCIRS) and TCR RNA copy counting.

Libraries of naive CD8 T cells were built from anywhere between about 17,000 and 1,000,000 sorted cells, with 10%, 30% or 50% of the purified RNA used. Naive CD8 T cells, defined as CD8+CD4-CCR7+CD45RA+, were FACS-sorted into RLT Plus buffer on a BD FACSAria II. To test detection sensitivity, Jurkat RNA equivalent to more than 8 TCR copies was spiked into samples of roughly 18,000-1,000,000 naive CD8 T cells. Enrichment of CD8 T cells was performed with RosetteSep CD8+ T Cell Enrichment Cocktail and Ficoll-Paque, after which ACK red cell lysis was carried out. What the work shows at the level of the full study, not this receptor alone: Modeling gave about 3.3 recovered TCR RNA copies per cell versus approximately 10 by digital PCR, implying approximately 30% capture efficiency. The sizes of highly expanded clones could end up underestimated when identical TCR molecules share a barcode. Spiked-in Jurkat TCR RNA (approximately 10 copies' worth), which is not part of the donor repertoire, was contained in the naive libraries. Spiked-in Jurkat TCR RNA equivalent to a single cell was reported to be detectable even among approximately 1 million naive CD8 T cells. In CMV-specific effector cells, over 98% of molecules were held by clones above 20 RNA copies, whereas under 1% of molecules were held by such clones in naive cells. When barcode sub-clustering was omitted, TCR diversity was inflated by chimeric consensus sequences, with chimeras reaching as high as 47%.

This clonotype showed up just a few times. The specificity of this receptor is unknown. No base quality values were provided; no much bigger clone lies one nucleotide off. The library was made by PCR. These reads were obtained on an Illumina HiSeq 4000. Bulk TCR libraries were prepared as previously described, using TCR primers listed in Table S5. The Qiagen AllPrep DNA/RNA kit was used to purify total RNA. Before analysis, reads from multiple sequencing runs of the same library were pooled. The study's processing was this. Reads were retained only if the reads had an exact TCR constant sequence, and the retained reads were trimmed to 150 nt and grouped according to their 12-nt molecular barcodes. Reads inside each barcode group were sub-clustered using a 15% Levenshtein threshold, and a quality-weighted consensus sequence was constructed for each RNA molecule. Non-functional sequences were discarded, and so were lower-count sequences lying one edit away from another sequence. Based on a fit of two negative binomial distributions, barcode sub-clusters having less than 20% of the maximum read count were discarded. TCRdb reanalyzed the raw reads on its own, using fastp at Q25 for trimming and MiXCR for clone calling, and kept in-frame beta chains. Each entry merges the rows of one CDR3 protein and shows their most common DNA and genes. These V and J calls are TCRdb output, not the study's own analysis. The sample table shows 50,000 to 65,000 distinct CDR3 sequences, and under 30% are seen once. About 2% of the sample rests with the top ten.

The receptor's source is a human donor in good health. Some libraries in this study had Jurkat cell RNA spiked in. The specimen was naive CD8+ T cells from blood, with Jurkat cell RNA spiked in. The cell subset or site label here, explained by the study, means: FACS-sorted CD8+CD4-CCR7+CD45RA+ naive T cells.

The DNA sequence reads TGTGCCAGCAGCTTAGTAGGGCGGGGCTACAATGAGCAGTTCTTC. It encodes CASSLVGRGYNEQFF. The chain was built from TRBV7-9 and TRBJ2-1; 6 matching bases give a weak D call of TRBD2. The CDR3 starts with the cysteine, ends with the phenylalanine, and has 15 residues. Of the read, only the CDR3 DNA is kept; its 45 bases are in frame from base 1. V is cut by 1 base and J by 3 bases, and the space between the germline ends is 10 bases. CDR1 SEHNR and CDR2 FQNEAQ are derived from the germline V gene (reference sequence).